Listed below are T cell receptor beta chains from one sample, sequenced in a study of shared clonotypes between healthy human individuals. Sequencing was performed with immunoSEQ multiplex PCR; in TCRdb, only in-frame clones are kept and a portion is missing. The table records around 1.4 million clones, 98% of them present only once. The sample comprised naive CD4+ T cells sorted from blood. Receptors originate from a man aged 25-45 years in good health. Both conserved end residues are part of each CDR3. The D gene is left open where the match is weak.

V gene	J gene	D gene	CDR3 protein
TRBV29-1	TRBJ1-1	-	CSVEVKGQNTEAFF
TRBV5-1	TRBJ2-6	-	CASSPGSGANVLTF
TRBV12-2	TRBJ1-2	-	CASRLAPHYGYTF
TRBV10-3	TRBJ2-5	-	CAARQNLQETQYF
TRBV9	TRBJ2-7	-	CASSVGHTTYEQYF
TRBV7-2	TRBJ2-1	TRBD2	CASSPHLAGGPGEQFF
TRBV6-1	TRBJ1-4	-	CASSPVLSEKLFF
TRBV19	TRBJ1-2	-	CASSIDLLNYGYTF
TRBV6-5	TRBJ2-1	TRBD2	CASSYPAGPGGNEQFF
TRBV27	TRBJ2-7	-	CASSRVLGSYEQYF
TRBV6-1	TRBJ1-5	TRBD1	CASSRGTGWQPQHF
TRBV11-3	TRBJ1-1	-	CASRHGPGGQGEAFF
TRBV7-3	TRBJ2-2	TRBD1	CASSQTQGHTGELFF
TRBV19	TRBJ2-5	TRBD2	CASSVSSGRGETQYF
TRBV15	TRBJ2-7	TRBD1	CATSSGTGGGYEQYF
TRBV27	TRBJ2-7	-	CASSLLGGLSYEQYF
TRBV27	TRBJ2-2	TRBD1	CASSLMGQGTGELFF